This TCR beta chain was recovered during a study of STAT3 mutations in large granular lymphocyte leukemia (dated by TCRdb to about 2019). Regarding the complete study: About half of the T-LGLL patients who underwent longitudinal sequencing carried canonical activating STAT3 mutations. Over half of the T-LGLL patients were given one or more immunosuppressive therapy regimens, and around 40% of the treated patients had a hematologic response. To reconstruct clonal hierarchy and dynamics, serial deep sequencing of TCRbeta CDR3 and STAT3 was performed in patients with T-cell large granular lymphocyte leukemia. From an initial cohort of 200 to 250 LGL patients, roughly 17 representative T-LGLL cases were chosen for longitudinal sequencing of TCRbeta and STAT3. As controls, the study also included longitudinal sequencing of a couple of patients with natural killer LGL leukemia. On average, sequencing was done at 3 to 4.5 time points per patient, with the number of samplings ranging from 2 to 8.

Study-level results and caveats: Dominant TCR clone burden was found to exceed STAT3 mutant burden in several patients, suggesting that STAT3 mutation arose secondarily within a pre-expanded clone. All T-LGLL patients had at least one immunodominant TCRbeta clonotype, and roughly half had multiple immunodominant subclonotypes. Linking therapy response to changes in TCR clonal burden was complicated by variable intervals between samplings and by differing treatment regimens. Because codominant clonotypes persisted in some patients, a small but highly pathogenic clone may have been missed. In about 30% of the 18 patients, TCR clonotype switching occurred after therapy, and every newly emerging clone was STAT3 wild type. Because no samples were available when a clone first appeared, clonal expansion was inferred from samplings taken at other points.

Deletion took 0 bases off V and 2 bases off J, with a span of 17 bases between the germline ends. Looking up the germline V gene yields CDR1 KGHSH and CDR2 LQKENI. The CDR3 runs 17 amino acids, cysteine and phenylalanine included. The DNA shown is the 51-base CDR3, in frame from base 1. TCRbeta libraries were sequenced on an Illumina MiSeq, and an average of around 41,000 productive templates per sample was obtained. Multiplex PCR amplification was used to generate TCRbeta CDR3 libraries with the immunoSEQ assay. In the original analysis: Following a previously defined approach, repertoire diversity was calculated, and values close to 0 point to extremely monoclonal samples. TCRdb retrieved this table from immuneACCESS and kept in-frame rearrangements only. Not all clones are present; in checked studies, unresolved V genes account for under half, and no reason is known for the remainder. The D gene and trimming were derived from the DNA, and the V and J assignments and clone size from that table. Present in this sample are 10,000 to 15,000 clones, 88% of which were seen just once. The ten largest make up 10% to 15% of the sample.

Note on this clone: There is no known antigen for this receptor. Base qualities are not recorded, but no much larger clone differs from it by a single base.

DNA was extracted from blood mononuclear cells, and the same DNA was used for both TCR and STAT3 sequencing. The sequence derives from a human donor with T large granular lymphocyte leukemia. Some clones in this sample may be carry-over from other donors' samples. Sequenced sample: PBMCs. The chain joins TRBV18 to TRBJ2-7, and the D gene may be TRBD1, 7 bases matching. The sequenced DNA is TGTGCCAGCTCACCACCATCCGGGACTCAGGGGGCCTACGAGCAGTACTTC. This gives the protein CASSPPSGTQGAYEQYF.